These T cell receptor beta chains were read from a single sample in a study of breast tumors, draining lymph nodes, adjacent tissues. MiXCR was run by TCRdb on the multiplex PCR reads, yielding one entry per CDR3 protein. The table has 250,000 or so distinct CDR3 sequences, around 30% seen once. Input material: axillary lymph node tissue. The receptors derive from a female donor with breast cancer. Some clones in this sample may be carry-over from other donors' samples. Each CDR3 is given with its conserved first and last residue. Each record gives: J gene, D gene, clone size, V gene, CDR3 protein, CDR3 DNA. D genes are given only for firm matches. Clone sizes are given selectively: once, few, many, or a class where the clone is expanded.

j_gene: TRBJ2-7; d_gene: TRBD2; abundance: -; v_gene: TRBV15; CDR3aa: CATSSEFPGLAGGRYEQYF; CDR3nt: TGTGCCACCAGCAGTGAGTTTCCGGGACTAGCGGGAGGGAGATACGAGCAGTACTTC
j_gene: TRBJ2-5; d_gene: TRBD2; abundance: -; v_gene: TRBV4-1; CDR3aa: CASGLAGAETQYF; CDR3nt: TGCGCCAGCGGACTAGCGGGAGCAGAGACCCAGTACTTC
j_gene: TRBJ1-3; d_gene: -; abundance: -; v_gene: TRBV5-1; CDR3aa: CASSLSGPVGSGNTIYF; CDR3nt: TGCGCCAGCAGCTTGTCAGGGCCCGTCGGGTCTGGAAACACCATATATTTT
j_gene: TRBJ2-1; d_gene: -; abundance: -; v_gene: TRBV11-2; CDR3aa: CASSLAGIAYNEQFF; CDR3nt: TGTGCCAGCAGCTTAGCAGGAATTGCCTACAATGAGCAGTTCTTC
j_gene: TRBJ2-7; d_gene: TRBD2; abundance: few; v_gene: TRBV9; CDR3aa: CASSVGAGLARSSEQYF; CDR3nt: TGTGCCAGCAGCGTAGGCGCCGGACTAGCGAGATCCTCCGAGCAGTACTTC
j_gene: TRBJ1-5; d_gene: -; abundance: few; v_gene: TRBV28; CDR3aa: CASRTGDQPQHF; CDR3nt: TGTGCCAGCAGGACCGGCGATCAGCCCCAGCATTTT
j_gene: TRBJ2-5; d_gene: TRBD1; abundance: many; v_gene: TRBV6-1; CDR3aa: CASSARQGGYQETQYF; CDR3nt: TGTGCCAGCAGTGCGCGACAGGGGGGGTACCAAGAGACCCAGTACTTC
j_gene: TRBJ1-2; d_gene: TRBD1; abundance: few; v_gene: TRBV6-2/TRBV6-3; CDR3aa: CASTHPDRGIYVGDYGYTF; CDR3nt: TGTGCCAGCACCCATCCGGACAGGGGGATTTACGTTGGTGACTATGGCTACACCTTC
j_gene: TRBJ2-6; d_gene: -; abundance: many; v_gene: TRBV9; CDR3aa: CASTPAPGANVLTF; CDR3nt: TGTGCCAGCACTCCAGCACCCGGGGCCAACGTCCTGACTTTC
j_gene: TRBJ2-1; d_gene: -; abundance: many; v_gene: TRBV20-1; CDR3aa: CSARDPREGFEQFF; CDR3nt: TGCAGTGCTAGAGACCCCAGGGAAGGCTTTGAGCAGTTCTTC
j_gene: TRBJ1-1; d_gene: -; abundance: -; v_gene: TRBV6-5; CDR3aa: CASSYGGYTEAFF; CDR3nt: TGTGCCAGCAGTTACGGGGGGTACACTGAAGCTTTCTTT
j_gene: TRBJ1-1; d_gene: -; abundance: -; v_gene: TRBV6-1; CDR3aa: CASRLEPMNTEAFF; CDR3nt: TGTGCCAGCAGGTTGGAGCCAATGAACACTGAAGCTTTCTTT
j_gene: TRBJ2-5; d_gene: -; abundance: -; v_gene: TRBV10-1; CDR3aa: CACSSGVQATQYF; CDR3nt: TGCGCCTGCAGCTCAGGAGTCCAAGCGACCCAGTACTTC
j_gene: TRBJ2-2; d_gene: -; abundance: many; v_gene: TRBV7-3; CDR3aa: CASSPQILANIANTGELFF; CDR3nt: TGTGCCAGCAGCCCCCAAATTTTGGCCAACATCGCGAACACCGGGGAGCTGTTTTTT
j_gene: TRBJ2-5; d_gene: -; abundance: -; v_gene: TRBV3-2; CDR3aa: CASSRWDRGQETQYF; CDR3nt: TGTGCCAGCAGTCGGTGGGACAGGGGGCAAGAGACCCAGTACTTC
j_gene: TRBJ2-5; d_gene: TRBD2; abundance: -; v_gene: TRBV7-6; CDR3aa: CASGRASGEETQYF; CDR3nt: TGTGCCAGTGGCAGGGCGAGCGGGGAAGAGACCCAGTACTTC
j_gene: TRBJ2-3; d_gene: -; abundance: many; v_gene: TRBV6-4; CDR3aa: CASSDSPSTDTQYF; CDR3nt: TGTGCCAGCAGTGACTCGCCTAGCACAGATACGCAGTATTTT
j_gene: TRBJ1-4; d_gene: TRBD1; abundance: many; v_gene: TRBV28; CDR3aa: CATRGTAEKLFF; CDR3nt: TGTGCCACCAGGGGGACAGCTGAAAAACTGTTTTTT
j_gene: TRBJ1-1; d_gene: TRBD1; abundance: -; v_gene: TRBV7-3; CDR3aa: CASSPPDRATEAFF; CDR3nt: TGTGCCAGCAGCCCCCCCGACAGGGCCACTGAAGCTTTCTTT
j_gene: TRBJ1-6; d_gene: TRBD1; abundance: -; v_gene: TRBV6-4; CDR3aa: CASSDPDRANSPLHF; CDR3nt: TGTGCCAGCAGTGACCCGGACAGGGCTAATTCACCCCTCCACTTT
j_gene: TRBJ2-1; d_gene: -; abundance: -; v_gene: TRBV5-1; CDR3aa: CASSLGPEVAPEQFF; CDR3nt: TGCGCCAGCAGCTTGGGCCCAGAGGTGGCGCCTGAGCAGTTCTTC
j_gene: TRBJ2-1; d_gene: -; abundance: few; v_gene: TRBV28; CDR3aa: CASRDLGEQFF; CDR3nt: TGTGCCAGCAGGGACCTGGGTGAGCAGTTCTTC
j_gene: TRBJ2-3; d_gene: TRBD2; abundance: many; v_gene: TRBV5-8; CDR3aa: CASSGGRVADTQYF; CDR3nt: TGTGCCAGCAGCGGTGGGAGGGTTGCAGATACGCAGTATTTT
j_gene: TRBJ2-5; d_gene: TRBD2; abundance: -; v_gene: TRBV6-1; CDR3aa: CASRPPGLAGETQYF; CDR3nt: TGTGCCAGCAGACCACCGGGACTAGCGGGGGAGACCCAGTACTTC
j_gene: TRBJ2-1; d_gene: -; abundance: many; v_gene: TRBV9; CDR3aa: CASSVVSTTNEQFF; CDR3nt: TGTGCCAGCAGCGTAGTTAGTACTACCAATGAGCAGTTCTTC
j_gene: TRBJ1-2; d_gene: TRBD1; abundance: many; v_gene: TRBV30; CDR3aa: CAWGQAYGYTF; CDR3nt: TGTGCCTGGGGACAGGCTTATGGCTACACCTTC
j_gene: TRBJ2-2; d_gene: -; abundance: many; v_gene: TRBV5-8; CDR3aa: CASSLAFADTGELFF; CDR3nt: TGTGCCAGCAGCTTGGCCTTCGCGGACACCGGGGAGCTGTTTTTT